The source of this TCR beta chain is a study of blood T cell repertoires in COVID-19. A few counts support this clone. TCRdb's table, derived via immunoSEQ multiplex PCR, lists solely in-frame clones and lacks some. Among under 250,000 clones listed, approximately 91% were seen once. The CDR3 has 15 residues. The germline V gene encodes CDR1 SGHNT and CDR2 YYREEE (reference sequence). Trimming stripped 4 bases from V and 2 bases from J, with 15 bases between. The chain carries TRBV5-4 and TRBJ1-2, with D possibly being TRBD1 (6 bases). This clonotype originated in a man between 25 and 39 years old with COVID-19, enrolled during active disease. Sequencing input: peripheral blood. CDR3 DNA sequence: TGTGCCAGCAGCGCCTCGGACAGACTAAACTATGGCTACACCTTC. The encoded protein is CASSASDRLNYGYTF.